Listed below are T cell receptor beta chains from one sample, sequenced in a study of cytomegalovirus exposure and HLA in healthy donors. TCRdb keeps only in-frame clones here, not all; method: immunoSEQ multiplex PCR. This table has about 140,000 clones, roughly 72% appearing once. Material: PBMCs. These receptor sequences come from a man aged 35-49 years in good health and CMV-seronegative. Both conserved end residues are part of each CDR3.

CDR3 protein: CASSLSPAQYNEQFF; J gene: TRBJ2-1; V gene: TRBV5-5
CDR3 protein: CASSLGSGGAYVEQFF; J gene: TRBJ2-1; V gene: TRBV7-9
CDR3 protein: CASSWGTGSYEQYF; J gene: TRBJ2-7; V gene: TRBV27
CDR3 protein: CASSQFSGTEAFF; J gene: TRBJ1-1; V gene: TRBV11-3
CDR3 protein: CASSPGQGNQPQHF; J gene: TRBJ1-5; V gene: TRBV5-1
CDR3 protein: CASSLSGAGANVLTF; J gene: TRBJ2-6; V gene: TRBV7-9
CDR3 protein: CASSSSDRVWHGYPF; J gene: TRBJ1-2; V gene: TRBV5-1
CDR3 protein: CASREKTNIGNQPQHF; J gene: TRBJ1-5; V gene: TRBV2
CDR3 protein: CASSAPGQGVWEQYF; J gene: TRBJ2-7; V gene: TRBV19
CDR3 protein: CASSYSLEIGQPQHF; J gene: TRBJ1-5; V gene: TRBV6-5
CDR3 protein: CASSLLGAYEQYF; J gene: TRBJ2-7; V gene: TRBV5-1
CDR3 protein: CASSPERYGSGANVLTF; J gene: TRBJ2-6; V gene: TRBV7-8
CDR3 protein: CSVEDLGGADTQYF; J gene: TRBJ2-3; V gene: TRBV29-1
CDR3 protein: CASSKNSGQFYNEQFF; J gene: TRBJ2-1; V gene: TRBV21-1
CDR3 protein: CAISVWRGPAYEQYF; J gene: TRBJ2-7; V gene: TRBV10-3
CDR3 protein: CASSYSYEQFF; J gene: TRBJ2-1; V gene: TRBV6-6
CDR3 protein: CASSPGTGTGETQYF; J gene: TRBJ2-5; V gene: TRBV4-3
CDR3 protein: CASSSTGVGTDTQYF; J gene: TRBJ2-3; V gene: TRBV7-2
CDR3 protein: CASSSGLHETQYF; J gene: TRBJ2-5; V gene: TRBV7-9
CDR3 protein: CASSLVWGGTEAFF; J gene: TRBJ1-1; V gene: TRBV5-6
CDR3 protein: CASSLEGGLAGFTDTQYF; J gene: TRBJ2-3; V gene: TRBV7-8
CDR3 protein: CASSRDSTGGNEQFF; J gene: TRBJ2-1; V gene: TRBV5-1
CDR3 protein: CASSEYGEQYF; J gene: TRBJ2-7; V gene: TRBV2
CDR3 protein: CASTAGTSGNEQYF; J gene: TRBJ2-7; V gene: TRBV2
CDR3 protein: CASSLDRADTGELFF; J gene: TRBJ2-2; V gene: TRBV7-2
CDR3 protein: CASSARWAGTSGNTIYF; J gene: TRBJ1-3; V gene: TRBV2
CDR3 protein: CASSLEPAGNTIYF; J gene: TRBJ1-3; V gene: TRBV7-6
CDR3 protein: CASSSALDKTNQPQHF; J gene: TRBJ1-5; V gene: TRBV18
CDR3 protein: CASRPTGSVRAFF; J gene: TRBJ1-1; V gene: TRBV2
CDR3 protein: CASSLVRGSGNTIYF; J gene: TRBJ1-3; V gene: TRBV5-1
CDR3 protein: CAISESGGAFF; J gene: TRBJ1-1; V gene: TRBV10-3
CDR3 protein: CASSRMNTEAFF; J gene: TRBJ1-1; V gene: TRBV18
CDR3 protein: CAIKRTEVNTEAFF; J gene: TRBJ1-1; V gene: TRBV10-3
CDR3 protein: CASSYSGGHTEAFF; J gene: TRBJ1-1; V gene: TRBV6-5
CDR3 protein: CASSQGLPNEQFF; J gene: TRBJ2-1; V gene: TRBV7-2